This T cell receptor (beta chain) was identified during a study of blood T cell repertoires in COVID-19. For the study at large: The study drew acute and convalescent COVID-19 samples from the United States, Italy and Spain.

Produced via immunoSEQ multiplex PCR; TCRdb's table is partial and in-frame only. The sample holds 250,000 or so clones, around 84% seen once. Specimen: PBMCs or T cells enriched from blood (not recorded which). The clonotype was recovered from a woman aged 45-65 years who had been exposed to COVID-19.

The CDR3 DNA reads TGTGCCAGCAGCGTAGAGCCCCGAAGTAATTCACCCCTCCACTTT. Amino acids: CASSVEPRSNSPLHF. The chain has TRBV9 and TRBJ1-6; D uncertain. V lost 0 bases to trimming and J lost 6 bases, with 10 bases between them. This CDR3 has 15 amino acids. CDR1 is SGDLS and CDR2 is YYNGEE in the germline V gene.